The rows below give T cell receptor beta chains drawn from one sample of a study of blood T cell repertoires in COVID-19. Here immunoSEQ multiplex PCR was the method, and the copy in TCRdb shows in-frame clones only, minus some. There are approximately 120,000 clones in the sample; around 83% occur only once, and 15% to 20% lies in the top ten. Sequencing was done on a sample of PBMCs or T cells enriched from blood (not recorded which). These TCRs come from a man aged 25-45 years who had recovered from COVID-19. CDR3s include the opening cysteine and the closing phenylalanine or tryptophan. D genes are given only for firm matches. Clone size is not always given. Where it is, it says once, few, many or a class for expanded clones.

V gene,D gene,clone size,J gene,CDR3 DNA,CDR3 protein
TRBV7-9,NA,NA,TRBJ2-2,TGTGCCAGCAGCCCTAACACCGGGGAGCTGTTTTTT,CASSPNTGELFF
TRBV5-1,TRBD1,NA,TRBJ2-5,TGCGCCAGCAGCTTCGGGACAGGGGGAAGGGAGACCCAGTACTTC,CASSFGTGGRETQYF
TRBV4-1,NA,few,TRBJ1-5,TGCGCCAGCAGCCAAGGCTTGGGGGCAGCCTATAGCAATCAGCCCCAGCATTTT,CASSQGLGAAYSNQPQHF
TRBV27,TRBD1,NA,TRBJ2-5,TGTGCCAGCAGATTAACGGGGACAGGTAAAGAGACCCAGTACTTC,CASRLTGTGKETQYF
TRBV5-1,NA,few,TRBJ1-1,TGCGCCAGCAGCGATGCGGGCCCTGAAGCTTTCTTT,CASSDAGPEAFF
TRBV19,TRBD1,NA,TRBJ1-1,TGTGCCAGTGGACAGGGGAACACTGAAGCTTTCTTT,CASGQGNTEAFF
TRBV7-9,TRBD2,NA,TRBJ2-1,TGTGCCAGCAGCTTGGTGAGCGGGACGGCTAATGAGCAGTTCTTC,CASSLVSGTANEQFF
TRBV19,NA,NA,TRBJ2-3,TGTGCCAGTAACGACAAACCTAGCACAGATACGCAGTATTTT,CASNDKPSTDTQYF
TRBV7-9,TRBD2,few,TRBJ2-1,TGTGCCAGCAGCTCGTTAGCGGGAGACAATGAGCAGTTCTTC,CASSSLAGDNEQFF
TRBV19,NA,NA,TRBJ1-5,TGTGCCAGTAACGACAGAGACAATCAGCCCCAGCATTTT,CASNDRDNQPQHF
TRBV5-4,NA,NA,TRBJ2-5,TGTGCCAGCAGCCGCGGACAAGCCCAAGAGACCCAGTACTTC,CASSRGQAQETQYF
TRBV14,NA,NA,TRBJ1-3,TGTGCCAGCAGCCCAGGGAGGGGAAACACCATATATTTT,CASSPGRGNTIYF
TRBV10-3,TRBD2,NA,TRBJ2-5,TGTGCCATCTCTAGACTAGCCTCAACGCAAGAGACCCAGTACTTC,CAISRLASTQETQYF
TRBV5-6,TRBD1,once,TRBJ1-2,TGTGCCAGCAGCTTGGACAGGGGATCCTATGGCTACACCTTC,CASSLDRGSYGYTF
TRBV19,NA,medium-sized,TRBJ2-1,TGTGCCAGTACTATGTTGGCAGGGAAGGTTAATGAGCAGTTCTTC,CASTMLAGKVNEQFF
TRBV4-1,NA,once,TRBJ2-5,TGCGCCAGCAGCCAAGATGCGGTAGCCCAAGAGACCCAGTACTTC,CASSQDAVAQETQYF